This TCR beta chain was captured by sequencing in a study of blood T cell repertoires in COVID-19. Overall study: Sites in the United States, Italy and Spain provided acute and convalescent COVID-19 samples. Nucleic acid was either cDNA or gDNA, and it came from T cells, B-cell-depleted T cells, or PBMCs.

Under the authors' procedure: Cell counts per sample came from amplifying reference gene primers. The assay was immunoSEQ multiplex PCR, and TCRdb's table has in-frame clones only and misses some. V, J and clone size were drawn from that table, and D and trimming were deduced from the DNA. The top ten clones hold around 7.8% of a sample with around 83,000 clones, approximately 86% of them seen once. Germline values: CDR1 SGHTA, CDR2 FQGTGA. This CDR3 is built from 18 residues. J gave up 2 bases and V 4 bases, and 13 bases lay outside the gene matches. This chain connects TRBV7-3 to TRBJ2-1; 8 nucleotides agree with TRBD2. The sequence was obtained from a man older than 75 with active or convalescent COVID-19. Sequenced input: peripheral blood. This CDR3 is CASSSYANLAGTYNEQFF. The CDR3 DNA follows: TGTGCCAGCAGCTCCTATGCCAATTTAGCGGGAACCTACAATGAGCAGTTCTTC.